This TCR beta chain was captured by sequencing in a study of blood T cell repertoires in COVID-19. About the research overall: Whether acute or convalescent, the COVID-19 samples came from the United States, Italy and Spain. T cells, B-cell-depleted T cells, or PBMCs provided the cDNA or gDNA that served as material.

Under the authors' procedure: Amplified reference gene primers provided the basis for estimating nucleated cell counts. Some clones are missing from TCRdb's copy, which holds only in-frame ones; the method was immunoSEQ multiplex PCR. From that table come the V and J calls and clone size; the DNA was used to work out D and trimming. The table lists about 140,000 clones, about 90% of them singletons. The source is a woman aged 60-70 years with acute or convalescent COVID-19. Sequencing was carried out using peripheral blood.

The CDR3 protein is CASSLRQGSNSPLHF. CDR3 sequence (DNA): TGTGCCAGCAGCTTAAGACAGGGAAGTAATTCACCCCTCCACTTT. The chain uses TRBV7-2 and TRBJ1-6; 7 bases map to TRBD1. Germline assignment: CDR1 SGHTA and CDR2 FQGNSA. CDR3 size: 15 residues. V lost 2 bases and J lost 6; bases outside the gene matches: 4.